The rows below give T cell receptor beta chains drawn from one sample of a study of CD8 T cells in ankylosing spondylitis. TCRdb analysed the 5' RACE reads with MiXCR anew, one entry per CDR3 protein. The sample has about 700,000 distinct CDR3 sequences; around 17% are singletons. The sample was blood, either unsorted or a sorted T cell fraction (not recorded which). These receptors originate from a male donor with ankylosing spondylitis. The conserved cysteine and the conserved F or W are not part of the CDR3 here.

v_call | cdr3_aa
TRBV27 | ASSLAGDAGELF
TRBV12-3/TRBV12-4 | ASSQRTGEETQY
TRBV10-3 | AISETGGTGELF
TRBV5-1 | ASSLDQAGYNEQF
TRBV6-5 | ASSRLAGAQF
TRBV12-3/TRBV12-4 | ASSLRGRNGYT
TRBV4-1 | ASSQPGQQETQY
TRBV25-1 | ASSAPWSGGGYNEQF
TRBV29-1 | SALRAGGETQY
TRBV18 | ASSPLGLAGVGETQY
TRBV18 | ASSRASQGLSYEQY
TRBV12-3/TRBV12-4 | ASSFDGGTSNQPQH
TRBV14 | ASSHSEGEKLF
TRBV2 | ASSEGGQGYSQPQH
TRBV19 | ASSIPGTAIYNEQF
TRBV20-1 | SAHLPLADSHYGEQY
TRBV7-8 | ASSLGRPPLSNEQY
TRBV11-2 | ASSSEAATSGIHEQF
TRBV10-3 | AISASGGADTQY
TRBV6-1 | ASNRQGAVEGYT
TRBV10-3 | AISEYGTGNYNYNSPLH
TRBV10-3 | AISGQGADGYT
TRBV2 | ASSVRVSATQY
TRBV20-1 | SASVGELGLTYEQY
TRBV20-1 | SAYRTGGFSYEQY
TRBV18 | ASSQDYSYEQY
TRBV20-1 | SARRGFGYGYT
TRBV20-1 | SAKLATTYNEQF
TRBV12-3/TRBV12-4 | ASALRDSTDTQY
TRBV20-1 | SADRGIEPQH
TRBV12-3/TRBV12-4 | ASSTGTGYGELF
TRBV25-1 | ASSESGGKNEQF
TRBV12-3/TRBV12-4 | ASSSRTSGQHEQY
TRBV5-1 | ASSLWTGGTGNTIY
TRBV5-1 | ASSLVRGDTGELF
TRBV29-1 | SVHWGGGETQY
TRBV20-1 | SAGQGGTGYT
TRBV2 | ASSLRLGGGTDTQY
TRBV4-1 | ASSQDDRNEQF
TRBV27 | ASSLAGNSPLH
TRBV20-1 | SARTGERLF
TRBV7-3 | ASSPTSIANTGELF
TRBV7-2 | ASSLFLGNSYNEQF
TRBV7-3 | ASSYGSPANTGELF
TRBV12-3/TRBV12-4 | ASSLNKGTEAF
TRBV15 | ATSREVASNEQF
TRBV7-4 | ASSLARFNYGYT